These 18 T cell receptor beta chains came from one sample sequenced in a study of blood T cells in healthy people across ages. A J-beta primer mix and a sample-barcoded 5' primer were used in a second PCR of about 7 to 12 cycles. TCRdb re-called the 5' RACE reads with MiXCR, one entry per CDR3 protein. The table includes hundreds of thousands of distinct CDR3 sequences, around 52% detected once. Sequenced material: blood. The source is a woman of 80 years or more in good health.

At least ten counts were recorded for this clonotype. The chain is built from TRBV6-6 and TRBJ1-1, with a possible D match to TRBD1 (6 bases). This CDR3 is 15 amino acids long. Germline CDR1 is MNHNY and CDR2 is SVGAGI (reference sequence). Trimming removed 6 bases at V and 2 bases at J, with 16 bases between. Here the CDR3 DNA reads TGTGCCAGCAGGACCCGACCAGGGACAAACACTGAAGCTTTCTTT. Protein product: CASRTRPGTNTEAFF.

The gene calls are TRBV7-2 and TRBJ2-1, with a possible D match to TRBD2 (5 bases). The CDR3 sequence is 12 residues long. In germline, CDR1 is SGHTA, CDR2 FQGNSA. V was clipped by 5 bases and J by 10 bases, with 12 bases between them. Here the CDR3 DNA reads TGTGCCAGCAGCGCCGGACTCCAAGAGCAGTTCTTC. Its protein product is CASSAGLQEQFF.

The chain is built from TRBV19 and TRBJ2-7, with TRBD1 as a possible D gene (6 bases). V lost 6 bases to trimming and J lost 0 bases, with 12 bases between them. The CDR3 has 14 residues. Germline-derived CDR1 and CDR2 are LNHDA and SQIVND (reference sequence). The CDR3 reads CASSMDSRSYEQYF. CDR3 DNA sequence: TGTGCCAGTAGCATGGACAGCCGCTCCTACGAGCAGTACTTC.

This clonotype appeared many times. The chain links TRBV20-1 to TRBJ2-7; no clear D. The germline V gene has CDR1 DFQATT and CDR2 SNEGSKA (reference sequence). V was shortened by 3 bases and J by 6 bases, with 12 bases between the two germline ends. The CDR3 covers 12 residues. The CDR3 protein is CSASSDSGEQYF. The CDR3 DNA reads as TGCAGTGCTAGTTCCGACTCGGGCGAGCAGTACTTC.

The chain joins TRBV4-2 to TRBJ2-1, with D uncertain. Trimming stripped 1 base from V and 10 bases from J, with 20 bases between. CDR1 is LGHNA and CDR2 is YNFKEQ in the germline V gene. The CDR3 consists of 16 residues. The CDR3 DNA reads as TGTGCCAGCAGCCAAGTGACGTCGGGCGTCGTGGGGGAGCAGTTCTTC. Residues: CASSQVTSGVVGEQFF.

Many counts were recorded for this clonotype. The genes are TRBV5-1 and TRBJ2-1; TRBD2 matches 7 bases. V lost 3 bases and J lost 0; bases outside the gene matches: 9. The V gene's germline CDR1 is SGHRS and CDR2 YFSETQ. The CDR3 extends over 17 amino acids. The CDR3 reads CASSSKRSGGSYNEQFF. The CDR3 coding sequence is TGCGCCAGCAGCTCCAAGAGATCGGGGGGCTCCTACAATGAGCAGTTCTTC.

The chain carries TRBV3-1 and TRBJ2-7; TRBD2 matches 7 bases. There are 14 residues in the CDR3. After removal of 4 bases from V and 4 bases from J, the junction contained 7 bases not matched to a gene. Germline CDR1 and CDR2: LGHDT and YNNKEL (reference sequence). The CDR3 nucleotides are TGTGCCAGCAGCCCGGGACTAAGGGCATACGAGCAGTACTTC. This codes for CASSPGLRAYEQYF.

The V and J genes are TRBV29-1 and TRBJ1-2; D ambiguous. CDR1 is SQVTM and CDR2 is ANQGSEA in the germline V gene. V was shortened by 6 bases and J by 7 bases, with 15 bases between the two germline ends. This CDR3 comprises 12 residues. The CDR3 protein is CSVSPGPGGYTF. As DNA, the CDR3 is TGCAGCGTATCACCAGGTCCGGGTGGCTACACCTTC. Based on the CDR3 plus reference TRBV29-1 and TRBJ1-2, the full variable domain is SAVISQKPSRDICQRGTSLTIQCQVDSQVTMMFWYRQQPGQSLTLIATANQGSEATYESGFVIDKFPISRPNLTFSTLTVSNMSPEDSSIYLCSVSPGPGGYTFGSGTRLTVV.

This rearrangement joins TRBV12-3 or TRBV12-4 to TRBJ2-3; 7 positions agree with TRBD2. V shed 2 bases, J shed 2 bases, and the junction held 4 bases outside the gene matches. The CDR3 sequence is 15 residues long. The CDR3 nucleotides read TGTGCCAGCAGTTTAACGGCGGGGGACACAGATACGCAGTATTTT. This encodes CASSLTAGDTDTQYF.

This clonotype was seen at least ten times. The genes are TRBV5-5 and TRBJ2-5; 9 positions agree with TRBD1. Germline lookup yields CDR1 SGHKS and CDR2 YYEKEE (reference sequence). CDR3 length: 16 residues. J lost 5 bases, V lost 3 bases, and 11 bases had no gene match. The CDR3 DNA is TGTGCCAGCAGCTCCATTACAGGGGGCATTTGGGAGACCCAGTACTTC. Encoded protein: CASSSITGGIWETQYF.

The V call is TRBV5-5, the J call TRBJ2-1; D ambiguous. Trimming pared 1 base from V and 7 bases from J, leaving 9 bases between. The CDR3 is 13 residues long. CDR1 SGHKS and CDR2 YYEKEE come from the germline V gene (reference sequence). The chain's CDR3 is CASSLSDWNEQFF. The CDR3, as DNA: TGTGCCAGCAGCTTGTCAGATTGGAATGAGCAGTTCTTC.

The sample holds many counts of this clonotype. The V and J genes are TRBV18 and TRBJ2-7; 8 bases line up with TRBD2. Germline values: CDR1 KGHSH, CDR2 LQKENI. The CDR3 is made up of 16 amino acids. V lost 3 bases and J lost 0; bases outside the gene matches: 7. The CDR3 reads CASSPKGSGSSYEQYF. The CDR3 nucleotides read TGTGCCAGCTCACCGAAGGGGAGCGGGAGCTCCTACGAGCAGTACTTC.

The gene calls are TRBV5-1 and TRBJ1-2; TRBD1 might be the D (5 bases). The CDR3 loop spans 16 amino acids. Germline V gene lookup returns CDR1 SGHRS and CDR2 YFSETQ. V was cut by 0 bases and J by 5 bases, with 17 bases left in between. CDR3 in amino acids: CASSLGDPGYGYGYTF. DNA of the CDR3: TGCGCCAGCAGCTTGGGGGACCCCGGTTACGGTTATGGCTACACCTTC.

Only a few counts were recorded for this clonotype. The chain couples TRBV30 to TRBJ1-5; D is uncertain. Germline loops: CDR1 GTSNPN, CDR2 SVGIG (reference sequence). The CDR3 length is 12 residues. Trimming stripped 2 bases from V and 3 bases from J, with 5 bases between. CDR3 protein: CAWSLLNQPQHF. The CDR3 DNA is TGTGCCTGGAGTCTACTCAATCAGCCCCAGCATTTT.

The genes are TRBV6-1 and TRBJ1-4; D not certain. The CDR3 has 14 amino acids. The V end lost 3 bases, the J end lost 7 bases, and 12 bases lay between the germline ends. The germline gives CDR1 MNHNS, CDR2 SASEGT. In nucleotides, the CDR3 is TGTGCCAGCAGTGATCAGCCCTCGGGTGAAAAACTGTTTTTT. Its translation is CASSDQPSGEKLFF.

This chain connects TRBV4-3 to TRBJ2-1, with D tentatively TRBD2 (5 bases). V shed 4 bases and J shed 0 bases, with 16 bases lying between them. The CDR3 length is 17 residues. Germline-derived CDR1 and CDR2 are LGHNA and YSLEER. In DNA, the CDR3 is TGCGCCAGCAGCCTTGATATAGCGCCGAGCTCCTACAATGAGCAGTTCTTC. Protein sequence: CASSLDIAPSSYNEQFF.

For the CDR3, the DNA is TGTGCCAGCAGTCCGCCCGGGACTAACCTCTGCGAGCAGTACTTC. Residues: CASSPPGTNLCEQYF. V and J are TRBV3-1 and TRBJ2-7, with TRBD2 matching 7 bases. CDR3 size: 15 residues. Germline V gene data show CDR1 as LGHDT and CDR2 as YNNKEL (reference sequence). The J segment lost 6 bases and the V segment lost 6 bases, leaving 14 bases of the junction unmatched.

V is TRBV6-5 and J is TRBJ1-1; D remains ambiguous. CDR1 MNHEY and CDR2 SVGAGI come from the germline V gene. V gave up 0 bases and J gave up 6 bases, with 8 bases separating them. The CDR3 runs 13 residues. CDR3 DNA: TGTGCCAGCAGTTACTCGACCGGGGCTGAAGCTTTCTTT. The encoded protein is CASSYSTGAEAFF.